This entry features one T cell receptor beta chain sequence. These data are taken from a study of identical twins. Germline V gene sequence: CDR1 DFQATT, CDR2 SNEGSKA (reference sequence). Unmatched junction bases numbered 3, after V lost 5 bases and J lost 2 bases. The CDR3 covers 13 residues. Via MiXCR, TCRdb re-called the 5' RACE reads, giving one row per CDR3 protein. Here the sample spans more than 400,000 distinct CDR3 sequences, 13% to 15% being singletons. These data also formed part of another study, on yellow fever vaccine responses in identical twins.

Sequenced material: CD4+ T cells sorted from blood. This chain joins TRBV20-1 and TRBJ2-1, with 7 bases identical to TRBD1. The TCR was taken from a woman under 30 in good health. DNA of the CDR3: TGCAGTGCTGACAGGGAAACCTACAATGAGCAGTTCTTC. This translates into CSADRETYNEQFF.